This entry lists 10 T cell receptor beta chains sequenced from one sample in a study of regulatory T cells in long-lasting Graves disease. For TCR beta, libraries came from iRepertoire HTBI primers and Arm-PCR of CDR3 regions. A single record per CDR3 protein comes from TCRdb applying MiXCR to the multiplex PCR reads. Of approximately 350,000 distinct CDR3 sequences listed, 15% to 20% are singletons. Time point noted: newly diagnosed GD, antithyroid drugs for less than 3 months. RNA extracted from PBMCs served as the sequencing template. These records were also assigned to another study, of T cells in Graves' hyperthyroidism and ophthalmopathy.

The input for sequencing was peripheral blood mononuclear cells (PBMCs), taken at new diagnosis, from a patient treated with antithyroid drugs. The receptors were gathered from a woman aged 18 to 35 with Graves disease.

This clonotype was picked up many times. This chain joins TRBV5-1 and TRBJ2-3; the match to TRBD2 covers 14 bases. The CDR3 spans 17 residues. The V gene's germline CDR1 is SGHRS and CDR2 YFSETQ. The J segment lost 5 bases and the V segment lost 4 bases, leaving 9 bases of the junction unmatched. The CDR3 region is CASSTDGTSGSKDTQYF. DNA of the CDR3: TGCGCCAGCAGCACCGATGGGACTAGCGGGAGTAAAGATACGCAGTATTTT.

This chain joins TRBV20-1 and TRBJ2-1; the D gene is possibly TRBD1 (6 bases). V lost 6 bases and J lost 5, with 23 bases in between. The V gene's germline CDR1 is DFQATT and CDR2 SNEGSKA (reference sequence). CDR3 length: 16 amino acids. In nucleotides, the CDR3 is TGCAGTGCAATCTTCCCGGGACATCACAGCAACAATGAGCAGTTCTTC. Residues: CSAIFPGHHSNNEQFF.

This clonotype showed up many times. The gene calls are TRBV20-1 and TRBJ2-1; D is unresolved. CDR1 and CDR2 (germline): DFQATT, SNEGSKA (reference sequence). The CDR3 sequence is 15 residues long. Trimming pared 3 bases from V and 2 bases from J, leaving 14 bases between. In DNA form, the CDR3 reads TGCAGTGCTAGGACGGGCAAACCCCCCTACAATGAGCAGTTCTTC. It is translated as CSARTGKPPYNEQFF.

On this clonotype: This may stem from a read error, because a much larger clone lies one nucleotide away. This CDR3 reads CVSRSDVPEAFF. Here the CDR3 DNA reads TGTGTCAGCAGATCGGACGTCCCTGAAGCTTTCTTT. The V gene is TRBV2, the J gene TRBJ1-1; D not resolved. Germline V gene data show CDR1 as SNHLY and CDR2 as FYNNEI. The CDR3 loop spans 12 amino acids.

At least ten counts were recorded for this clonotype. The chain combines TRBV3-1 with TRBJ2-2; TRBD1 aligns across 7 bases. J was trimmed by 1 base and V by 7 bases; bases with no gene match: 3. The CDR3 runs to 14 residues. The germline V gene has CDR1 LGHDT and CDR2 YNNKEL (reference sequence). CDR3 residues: CASKTGQNTGELFF. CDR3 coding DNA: TGTGCCAGCAAGACAGGGCAGAACACCGGGGAGCTGTTTTTT.

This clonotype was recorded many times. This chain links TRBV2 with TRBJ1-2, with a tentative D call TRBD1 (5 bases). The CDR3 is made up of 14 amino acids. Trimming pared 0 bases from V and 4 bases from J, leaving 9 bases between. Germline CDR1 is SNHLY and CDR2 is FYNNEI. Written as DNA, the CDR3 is TGTGCCAGCAGTGAAGCGGGGGGGACCTATGGCTACACCTTC. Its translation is CASSEAGGTYGYTF.

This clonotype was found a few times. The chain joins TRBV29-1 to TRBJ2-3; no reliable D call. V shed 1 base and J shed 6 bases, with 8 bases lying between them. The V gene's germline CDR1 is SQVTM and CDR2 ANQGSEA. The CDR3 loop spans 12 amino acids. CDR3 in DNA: TGCAGCGTTGAAGCCCGGTACGATACGCAGTATTTT. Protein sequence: CSVEARYDTQYF.

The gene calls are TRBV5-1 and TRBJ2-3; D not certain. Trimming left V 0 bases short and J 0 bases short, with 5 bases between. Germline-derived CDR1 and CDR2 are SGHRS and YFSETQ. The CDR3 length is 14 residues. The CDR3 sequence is CASSLDHSTDTQYF. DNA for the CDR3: TGCGCCAGCAGCTTGGACCATAGCACAGATACGCAGTATTTT.

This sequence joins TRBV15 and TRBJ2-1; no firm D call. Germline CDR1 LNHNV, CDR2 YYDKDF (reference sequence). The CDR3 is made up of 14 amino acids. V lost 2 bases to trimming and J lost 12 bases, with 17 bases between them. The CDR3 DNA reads TGTGCCACCAGCAGAAATGTCGGCTCCCGAATGCAGTTCTTC. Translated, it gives CATSRNVGSRMQFF.

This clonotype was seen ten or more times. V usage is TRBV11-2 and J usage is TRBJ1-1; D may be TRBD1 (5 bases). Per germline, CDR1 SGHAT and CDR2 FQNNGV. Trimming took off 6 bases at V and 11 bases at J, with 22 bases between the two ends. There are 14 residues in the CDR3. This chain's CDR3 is CASSKTLQAGGAFF. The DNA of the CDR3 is TGTGCCAGCAGTAAGACATTACAGGCGGGGGGGGCTTTCTTT.